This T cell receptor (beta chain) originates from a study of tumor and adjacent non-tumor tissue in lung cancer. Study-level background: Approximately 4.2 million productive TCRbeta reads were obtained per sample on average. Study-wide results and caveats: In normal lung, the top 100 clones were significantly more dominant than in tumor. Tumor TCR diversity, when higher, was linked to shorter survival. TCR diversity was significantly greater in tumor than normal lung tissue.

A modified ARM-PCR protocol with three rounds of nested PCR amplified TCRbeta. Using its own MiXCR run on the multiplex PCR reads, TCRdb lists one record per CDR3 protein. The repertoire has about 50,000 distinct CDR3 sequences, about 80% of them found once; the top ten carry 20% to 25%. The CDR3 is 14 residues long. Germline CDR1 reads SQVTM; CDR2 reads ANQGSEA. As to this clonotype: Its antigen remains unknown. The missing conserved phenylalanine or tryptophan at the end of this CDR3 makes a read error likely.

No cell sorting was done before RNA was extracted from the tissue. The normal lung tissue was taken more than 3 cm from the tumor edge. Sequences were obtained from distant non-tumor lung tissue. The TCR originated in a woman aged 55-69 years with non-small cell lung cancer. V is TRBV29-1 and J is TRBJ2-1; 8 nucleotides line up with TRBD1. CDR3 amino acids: CSVFGQGVYIEQFL. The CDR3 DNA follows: TGCAGCGTTTTCGGACAGGGAGTCTACATTGAGCAGTTCTTA.